The sequence of this TCR beta chain was determined in a study of Tregs in tolerant kidney transplant recipients. The nonmyeloablative bone marrow transplants came from related graft donors, with transient mixed chimerism. Data came from immunoSEQ multiplex PCR; TCRdb stores just in-frame clones and leaves some out. The profile shows fewer than 95,000 clones, roughly 93% of them singletons. The germline V gene has CDR1 SGHTA and CDR2 FQGNSA. The germline V and J ends were trimmed by 6 bases and 6 bases, with 15 bases remaining between them. The CDR3 runs to 13 residues. The clonotype was recovered from a human patient who received a combined kidney and bone marrow transplant. The graft donor may be the source of some T cells. The chain is built from TRBV7-2 and TRBJ2-7; perhaps TRBD1 as D (5 bases). The sample consisted of CD4+ T cells from blood (PBMCs), taken 12 months after the transplant. CDR3 residues: CASRSTGASEQYF. The CDR3 DNA reads TGTGCCAGCAGATCGACTGGGGCTAGCGAGCAGTACTTC.